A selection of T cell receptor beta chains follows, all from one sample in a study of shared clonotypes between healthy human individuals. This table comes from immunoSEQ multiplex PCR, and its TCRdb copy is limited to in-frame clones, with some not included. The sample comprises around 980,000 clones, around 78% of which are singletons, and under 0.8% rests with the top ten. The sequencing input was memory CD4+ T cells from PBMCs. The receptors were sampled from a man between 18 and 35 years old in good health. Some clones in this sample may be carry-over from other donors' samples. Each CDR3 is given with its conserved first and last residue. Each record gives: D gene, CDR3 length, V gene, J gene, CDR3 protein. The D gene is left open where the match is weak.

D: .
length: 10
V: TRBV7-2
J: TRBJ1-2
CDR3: CASSGPTHTF

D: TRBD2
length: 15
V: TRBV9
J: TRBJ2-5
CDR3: CASSVGGRPQETQYF

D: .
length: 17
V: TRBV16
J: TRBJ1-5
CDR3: CASSQVLGQGRNQPQHF

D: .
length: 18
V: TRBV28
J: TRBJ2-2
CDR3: CASSLISGTRYRTGELFF

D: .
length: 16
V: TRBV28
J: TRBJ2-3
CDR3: CASSAPPLSRLDTQYF

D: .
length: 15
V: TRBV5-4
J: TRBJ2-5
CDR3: CASSLTSSFPETQYF

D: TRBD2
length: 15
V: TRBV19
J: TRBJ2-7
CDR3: CASSIGLAGIYEQYF

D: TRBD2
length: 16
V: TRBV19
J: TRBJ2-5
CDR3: CASSPWGLADQETQYF

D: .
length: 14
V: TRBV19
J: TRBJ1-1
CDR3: CASSSSGRGTEAFF

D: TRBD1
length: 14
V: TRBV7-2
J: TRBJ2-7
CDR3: CASSSGQGVREQYF

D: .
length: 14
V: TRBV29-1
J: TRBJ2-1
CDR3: CSVGSGTFLNEQFF

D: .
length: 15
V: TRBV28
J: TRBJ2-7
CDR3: CASSRDARGSYEQYF

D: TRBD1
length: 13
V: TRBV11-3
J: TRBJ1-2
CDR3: CASSMGQGNGYTF

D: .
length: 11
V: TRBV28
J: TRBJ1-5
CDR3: CASSFHPPQHF

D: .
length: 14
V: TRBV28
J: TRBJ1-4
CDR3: CASSELSTNEKLFF

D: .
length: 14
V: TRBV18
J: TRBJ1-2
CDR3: CASSDSAGGNGYTF

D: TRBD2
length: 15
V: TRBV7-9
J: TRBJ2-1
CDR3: CASSQGLAGGNEQFF

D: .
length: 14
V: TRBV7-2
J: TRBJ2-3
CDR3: CASRLGTSTDTQYF

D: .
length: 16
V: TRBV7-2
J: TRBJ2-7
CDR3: CASSLGPGRYSYEQYF

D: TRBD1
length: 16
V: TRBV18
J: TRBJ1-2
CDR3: CASSPDPHRDSYGYTF

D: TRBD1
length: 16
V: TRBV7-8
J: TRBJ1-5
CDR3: CASSLERGQGNQPQHF

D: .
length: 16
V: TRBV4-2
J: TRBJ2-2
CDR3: CASSQDGGGNTGELFF

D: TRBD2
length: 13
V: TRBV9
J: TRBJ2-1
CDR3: CASSVGLAGVPIF

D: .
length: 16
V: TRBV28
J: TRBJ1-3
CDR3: CASSSPKRAAGNTIYF